This T cell receptor beta chain was sequenced for a study of blood T cell repertoires in COVID-19. For the study at large: The United States, Italy and Spain were the sources of the acute and convalescent COVID-19 samples. PBMCs, B-cell-depleted T cells, or T cells were the source of the cDNA or gDNA that made up the material.

This CDR3 comprises 18 residues. Participants had their cohort set by participant-reported clinical history. Among Cohort 3 donors, those recovered had two negative PCRs, clearance, or symptom resolution. The assay was immunoSEQ multiplex PCR, and TCRdb's table has in-frame clones only and misses some. The top ten hold approximately 10% of the sample, which has about 200,000 clones, 82% seen once. The receptor was isolated from a man aged 40-50 years who had recovered from COVID-19. Sequenced sample: PBMCs or T cells enriched from blood (not recorded which). The chain has TRBV21-1 and TRBJ1-1. TRBV21-1 is deemed a pseudogene. The CDR3 DNA follows: TGTGCCAGCAGCAAAGAGGGGGAGGTAGGAGGGAGGGTCACTGAAGCTTTCTTT. Protein sequence: CASSKEGEVGGRVTEAFF.